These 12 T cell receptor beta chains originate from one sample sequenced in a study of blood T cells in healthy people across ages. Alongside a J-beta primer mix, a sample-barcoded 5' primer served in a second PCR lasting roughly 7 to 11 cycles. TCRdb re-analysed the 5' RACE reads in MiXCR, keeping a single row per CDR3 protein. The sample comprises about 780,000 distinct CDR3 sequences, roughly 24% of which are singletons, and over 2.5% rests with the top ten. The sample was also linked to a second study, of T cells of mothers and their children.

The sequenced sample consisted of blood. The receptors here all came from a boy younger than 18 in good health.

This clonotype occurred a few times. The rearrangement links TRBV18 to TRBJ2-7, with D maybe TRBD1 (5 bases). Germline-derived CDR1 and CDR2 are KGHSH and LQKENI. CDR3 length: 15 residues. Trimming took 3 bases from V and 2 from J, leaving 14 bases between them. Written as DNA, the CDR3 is TGTGCCAGCTCACCCGAGACAGATTTAGCCTACGAGCAGTACTTC. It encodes CASSPETDLAYEQYF. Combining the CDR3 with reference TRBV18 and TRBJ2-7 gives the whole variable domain NAGVMQNPRHLVRRRGQEARLRCSPMKGHSHVYWYRQLPEEGLKFMVYLQKENIIDESGMPKERFSAEFPKEGPSILRIQQVVRGDSAAYFCASSPETDLAYEQYFGPGTRLTVT.

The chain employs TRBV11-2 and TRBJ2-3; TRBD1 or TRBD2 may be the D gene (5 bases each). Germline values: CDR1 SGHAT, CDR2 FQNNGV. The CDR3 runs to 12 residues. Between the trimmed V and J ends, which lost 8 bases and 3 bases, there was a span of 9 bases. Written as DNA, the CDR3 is TGTGCCAGCCTTGGGGGAACAGATACGCAGTATTTT. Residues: CASLGGTDTQYF.

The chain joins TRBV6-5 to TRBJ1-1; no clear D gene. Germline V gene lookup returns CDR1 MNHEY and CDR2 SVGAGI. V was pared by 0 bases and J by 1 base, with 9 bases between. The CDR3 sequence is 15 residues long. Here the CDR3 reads CASSYSNHPNTEAFF. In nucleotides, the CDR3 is TGTGCCAGCAGTTACTCGAACCACCCGAACACTGAAGCTTTCTTT.

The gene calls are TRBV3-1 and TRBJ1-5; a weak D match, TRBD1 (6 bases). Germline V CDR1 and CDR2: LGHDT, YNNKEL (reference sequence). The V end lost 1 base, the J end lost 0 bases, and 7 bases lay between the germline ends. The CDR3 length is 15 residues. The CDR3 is CASSQGGLSNQPQHF. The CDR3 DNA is TGTGCCAGCAGCCAAGGGGGGCTTAGCAATCAGCCCCAGCATTTT.

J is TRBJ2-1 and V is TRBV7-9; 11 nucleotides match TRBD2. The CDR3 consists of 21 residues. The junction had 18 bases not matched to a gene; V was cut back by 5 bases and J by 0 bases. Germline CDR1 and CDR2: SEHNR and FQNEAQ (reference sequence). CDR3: CASSPLLGLAGGRSSYNEQFF. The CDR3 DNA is TGTGCCAGCAGCCCCCTTCTAGGTCTAGCGGGAGGCCGCAGCTCCTACAATGAGCAGTTCTTC.

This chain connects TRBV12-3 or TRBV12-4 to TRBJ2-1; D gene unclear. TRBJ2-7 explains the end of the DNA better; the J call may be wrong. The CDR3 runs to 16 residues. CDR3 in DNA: TGTGCCAGCAGTTCCCTTCCGGGTTCCGGTTCCTACGAGCAGTACTTC. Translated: CASSSLPGSGSYEQYF.

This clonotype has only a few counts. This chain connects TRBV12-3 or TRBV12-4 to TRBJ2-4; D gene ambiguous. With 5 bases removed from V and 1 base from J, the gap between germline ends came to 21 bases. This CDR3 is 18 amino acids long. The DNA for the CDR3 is TGTGCCAGCAGTCGGTCCCTTGGGCTTTTAGTGGCCAAAAACATTCAGTACTTC. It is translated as CASSRSLGLLVAKNIQYF.

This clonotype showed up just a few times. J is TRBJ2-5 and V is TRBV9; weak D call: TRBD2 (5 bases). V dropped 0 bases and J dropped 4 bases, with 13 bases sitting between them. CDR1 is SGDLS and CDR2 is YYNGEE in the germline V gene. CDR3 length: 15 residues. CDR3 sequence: CASSVASRGTETQYF. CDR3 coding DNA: TGTGCCAGCAGCGTAGCTAGCCGGGGTACAGAGACCCAGTACTTC.

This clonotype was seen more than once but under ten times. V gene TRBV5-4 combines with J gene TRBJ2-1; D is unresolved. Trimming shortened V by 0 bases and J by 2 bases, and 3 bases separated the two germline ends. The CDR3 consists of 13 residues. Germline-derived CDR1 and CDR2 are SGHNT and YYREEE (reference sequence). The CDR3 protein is CASSLDAYNEQFF. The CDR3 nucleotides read TGTGCCAGCAGCTTGGATGCCTACAATGAGCAGTTCTTC.

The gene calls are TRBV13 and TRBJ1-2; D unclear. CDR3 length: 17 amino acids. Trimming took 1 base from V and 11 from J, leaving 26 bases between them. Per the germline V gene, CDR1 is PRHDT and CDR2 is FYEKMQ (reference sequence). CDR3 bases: TGTGCCAGCAGCTTAGTGGGGATATGGCGCATCTCCATTGGTTACACCTTC. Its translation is CASSLVGIWRISIGYTF.

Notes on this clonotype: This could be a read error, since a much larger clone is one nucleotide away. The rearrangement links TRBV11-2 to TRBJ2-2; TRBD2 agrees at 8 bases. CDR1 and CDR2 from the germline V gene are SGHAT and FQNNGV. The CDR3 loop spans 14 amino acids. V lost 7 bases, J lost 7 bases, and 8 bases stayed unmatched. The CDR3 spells CASNSGAEIGELFF. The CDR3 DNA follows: TGTGCCAGCAATAGCGGGGCGGAAATCGGGGAGCTGTTTTTT.

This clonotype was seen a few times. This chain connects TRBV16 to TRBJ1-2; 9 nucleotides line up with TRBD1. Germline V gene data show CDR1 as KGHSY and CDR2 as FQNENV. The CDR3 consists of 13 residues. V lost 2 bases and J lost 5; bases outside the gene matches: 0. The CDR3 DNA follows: TGTGCCAGCAGCCAAGGGACAGGGTATGGCTACACCTTC. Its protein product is CASSQGTGYGYTF.